This entry describes one T cell receptor (beta chain). Its antigen remains unknown. This CDR3 is built from 15 residues. Germline V gene sequence: CDR1 SGHTA, CDR2 FQGNSA. V lost 8 bases, J lost 4 bases, and 21 bases lay in between. Treatment reported: approximately 9-day PBMC culture with coronavirus spike peptide pools or control peptides (ViraFEST assay). This entry is derived from a study of vaccination and CD4 T cells after COVID-19. Looking at the study overall: The authors exposed cells to overlapping spike peptides derived from SARS-CoV-2, HCoV-NL63, HCoV-OC43 and HCoV-229E.

The Oncomine TCR Beta short-read assay sequenced DNA from cultured CD4+ T cells. TCRdb used MiXCR to reprocess the PCR reads, holding one entry per CDR3 protein. The sample has some 20,000 distinct CDR3 sequences, 65% to 70% seen once. Specimen: CD4+ T cells from blood, cultured in vitro. The genes are TRBV7-2 and TRBJ2-7, with no clear D. This TCR was sampled from a human donor who had recovered from COVID-19. This CDR3 reads CASALGPPRAYEQYF. Here the CDR3 DNA reads TGTGCCAGCGCCCTAGGACCTCCTAGGGCGTACGAGCAGTACTTC.